Reported below is one TCR beta chain. The sample originates from a study of blood T cell repertoires in COVID-19. Study-level information: Samples of COVID-19 (acute and convalescent) were obtained from the United States, Italy and Spain. T cells, B-cell-depleted T cells, or PBMCs supplied cDNA or gDNA.

Germline CDR1 and CDR2: MNHEY and SVGAGI. V dropped 2 bases and J dropped 8 bases, with 15 bases sitting between them. The CDR3 sequence is 14 residues long. Original processing notes: Estimates of nucleated cell counts were drawn from the amplification of reference gene primers. Sequenced by immunoSEQ multiplex PCR; TCRdb stores in-frame clones only, minus some. The D gene and trimming were derived from the DNA, and the V and J assignments and clone size from that table. The sample contains 62,000 or so clones, around 86% of which appear only once. The sequencing input was peripheral blood. The gene calls are TRBV6-5 and TRBJ1-2; D is undetermined. The source of this sequence is a woman aged 55-69 years with acute or convalescent COVID-19. This chain's CDR3 is CASSYEGISSGYTF. The CDR3 coding sequence is TGTGCCAGCAGTTACGAGGGCATTTCATCCGGCTACACCTTC.